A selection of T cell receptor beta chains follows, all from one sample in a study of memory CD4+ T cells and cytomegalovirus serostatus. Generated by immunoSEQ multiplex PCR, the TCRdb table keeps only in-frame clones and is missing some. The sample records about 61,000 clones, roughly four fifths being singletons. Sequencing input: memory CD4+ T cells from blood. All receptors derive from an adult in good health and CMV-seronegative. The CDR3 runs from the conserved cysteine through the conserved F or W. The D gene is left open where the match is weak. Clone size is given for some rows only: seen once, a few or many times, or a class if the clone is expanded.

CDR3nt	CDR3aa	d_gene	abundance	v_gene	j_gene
TGTGCCAGCTCACCAACCCAGACCTACGAGCAGTACTTC	CASSPTQTYEQYF	-	-	TRBV18	TRBJ2-7
TGTGCCAGCAGCCAAATGGGGGGAAACACCATATATTTT	CASSQMGGNTIYF	-	-	TRBV14	TRBJ1-3
TGTGCCAGCAGCCGGCCCCCGGGAGGGAGCAACGAGCAGTACTTC	CASSRPPGGSNEQYF	TRBD2	-	TRBV5-4	TRBJ2-7
TGTGCCAGCAGCCGGGGGGTAGGGACTTCCTACGAGCAGTACTTC	CASSRGVGTSYEQYF	TRBD2	-	TRBV2	TRBJ2-7
TGTGCCAGCAGTGGTAGTTATAGCAATCAGCCCCAGCATTTT	CASSGSYSNQPQHF	-	-	TRBV2	TRBJ1-5
TGTGCCAGCTCACCACCCTCCAAGAACACTGAAGCTTTCTTT	CASSPPSKNTEAFF	-	-	TRBV18	TRBJ1-1
TGCGCCAGCAGCTTTCAGGAAAAACTGTTTTTT	CASSFQEKLFF	-	-	TRBV10-2	TRBJ1-4
TGTGCCAGCAGCTTAGCGGCGGGGGTTAATGAAAAACTGTTTTTT	CASSLAAGVNEKLFF	-	-	TRBV7-9	TRBJ1-4
TGTGCCAGCAGTCCTGACAGGGTAAGGAACAATCAGCCCCAGCATTTT	CASSPDRVRNNQPQHF	TRBD1	once	TRBV2	TRBJ1-5
TGTGCCAGCAGCCGGATGGGCTCTAACGGGGCCGACACCGGGGAGCTGTTTTTT	CASSRMGSNGADTGELFF	-	-	TRBV4-2	TRBJ2-2
TGTGCCAGCAGCTTAGGTTTTACGAACACTGAAGCTTTCTTT	CASSLGFTNTEAFF	-	-	TRBV11-2	TRBJ1-1
TGTGCCAGCAGTGGGTTCCAGCTAGCGGACGGCCCAGATACGCAGTATTTT	CASSGFQLADGPDTQYF	TRBD2	-	TRBV2	TRBJ2-3
TGCGCCAGCAGCCAAAACCTCCTCGGGGGGGCCTCCTACAATGAGCAGTTCTTC	CASSQNLLGGASYNEQFF	TRBD2	-	TRBV4-1	TRBJ2-1
TGTGCCAGCAGCCCAGGGACAGGGGGAGCCCCCAACTATGGCTACACCTTC	CASSPGTGGAPNYGYTF	TRBD1	-	TRBV7-8	TRBJ1-2
TGTGCCACCAGCACCCTACAGTTCCCACAGGGCTACACCTTC	CATSTLQFPQGYTF	-	-	TRBV15	TRBJ1-2
TGTGCCAGCAGCTTTTACAGGAGTCTGAACACTGAAGCTTTCTTT	CASSFYRSLNTEAFF	-	-	TRBV7-9	TRBJ1-1
TGCGCCAGCAGCCAGGGCGGATGGGGACTGGGAAACTATGGCTACACCTTC	CASSQGGWGLGNYGYTF	-	-	TRBV4-1	TRBJ1-2
TGCGCCAGCAGCTTGGCATCCACGGGGGTGGGTACTGAAGCTTTCTTT	CASSLASTGVGTEAFF	-	-	TRBV5-1	TRBJ1-1
TGTGCCAGCAGTTCAAAGGGTTGGACAGGGCGGACCGGGGAGCTGTTTTTT	CASSSKGWTGRTGELFF	TRBD1	-	TRBV27	TRBJ2-2
TGTGCCAGTAGTATAGAGCTCAGGTACCAAGAGACCCAGTACTTC	CASSIELRYQETQYF	-	-	TRBV19	TRBJ2-5
TGTGCCACCAGCAGAGATGCTATTAGTGGCGGGAGGTTGAGCACAGATACGCAGTATTTT	CATSRDAISGGRLSTDTQYF	TRBD2	-	TRBV15	TRBJ2-3
TGTGCCAGCAGTTGGGGGACAGGGGGAAGTCAGCCCCAGCATTTT	CASSWGTGGSQPQHF	TRBD1	-	TRBV28	TRBJ1-5
TGTGCCAGCAGCTCCCCGGGACAGGGGGCGCGGTTT	CASSSPGQGARF	TRBD1	-	TRBV11-2	TRBJ1-1